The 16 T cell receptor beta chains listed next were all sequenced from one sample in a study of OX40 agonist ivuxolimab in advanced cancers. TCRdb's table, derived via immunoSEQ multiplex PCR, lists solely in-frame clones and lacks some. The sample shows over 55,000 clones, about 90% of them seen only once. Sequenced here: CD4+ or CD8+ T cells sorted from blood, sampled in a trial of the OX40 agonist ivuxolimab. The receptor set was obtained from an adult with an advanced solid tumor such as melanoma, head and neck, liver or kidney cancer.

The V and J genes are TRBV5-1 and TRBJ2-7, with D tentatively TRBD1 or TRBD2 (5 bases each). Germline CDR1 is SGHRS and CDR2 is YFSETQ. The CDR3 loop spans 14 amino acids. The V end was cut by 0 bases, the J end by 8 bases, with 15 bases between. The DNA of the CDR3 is TGCGCCAGCAGCTTGGGAGGGGTCGTAGAGCAGCAGTACTTC. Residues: CASSLGGVVEQQYF.

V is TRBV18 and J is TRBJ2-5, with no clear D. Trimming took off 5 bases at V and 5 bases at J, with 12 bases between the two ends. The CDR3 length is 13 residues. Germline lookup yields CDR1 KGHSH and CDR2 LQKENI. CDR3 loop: CASSLGVVETQYF. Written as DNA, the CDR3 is TGTGCCAGCTCATTGGGCGTAGTCGAGACCCAGTACTTC.

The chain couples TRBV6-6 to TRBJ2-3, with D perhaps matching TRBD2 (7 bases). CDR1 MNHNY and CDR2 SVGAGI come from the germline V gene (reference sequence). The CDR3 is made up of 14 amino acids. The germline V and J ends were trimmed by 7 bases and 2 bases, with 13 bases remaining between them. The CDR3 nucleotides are TGTGCCAGCATAGAGGGGGGGGCCACAGATACGCAGTATTTT. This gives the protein CASIEGGATDTQYF.

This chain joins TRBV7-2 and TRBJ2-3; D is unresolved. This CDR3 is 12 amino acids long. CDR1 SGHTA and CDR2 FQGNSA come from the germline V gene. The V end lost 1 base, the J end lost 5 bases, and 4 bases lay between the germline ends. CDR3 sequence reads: CASSLVRDTQYF. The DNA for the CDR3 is TGTGCCAGCAGCTTAGTTAGAGATACGCAGTATTTT.

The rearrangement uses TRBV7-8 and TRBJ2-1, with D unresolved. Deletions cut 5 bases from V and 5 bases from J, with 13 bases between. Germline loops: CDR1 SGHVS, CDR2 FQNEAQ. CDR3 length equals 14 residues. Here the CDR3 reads CASSTGPPNNEQFF. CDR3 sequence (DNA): TGTGCCAGCAGCACTGGACCCCCTAACAATGAGCAGTTCTTC.

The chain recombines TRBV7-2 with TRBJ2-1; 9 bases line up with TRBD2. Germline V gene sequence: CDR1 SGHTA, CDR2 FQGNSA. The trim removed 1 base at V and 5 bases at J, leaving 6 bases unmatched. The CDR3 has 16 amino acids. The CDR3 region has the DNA TGTGCCAGCAGCTTAGTTAGCGGGAGTACCCACAATGAGCAGTTCTTC. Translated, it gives CASSLVSGSTHNEQFF. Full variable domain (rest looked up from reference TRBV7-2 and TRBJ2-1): GAGVSQSPSNKVTEKGKDVELRCDPISGHTALYWYRQSLGQGLEFLIYFQGNSAPDKSGLPSDRFSAERTGGSVSTLTIQRTQQEDSAVYLCASSLVSGSTHNEQFFGPGTRLTVL.

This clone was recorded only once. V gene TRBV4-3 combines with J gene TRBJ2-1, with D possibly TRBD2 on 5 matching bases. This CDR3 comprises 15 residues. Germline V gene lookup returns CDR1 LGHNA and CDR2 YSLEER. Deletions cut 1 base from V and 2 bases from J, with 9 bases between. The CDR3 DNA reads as TGCGCCAGCAGCCAAGGATGGCGGGCCTACAATGAGCAGTTCTTC. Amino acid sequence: CASSQGWRAYNEQFF.

This CDR3 is CASSPPGLAGVSEQYF. The CDR3 nucleotides read TGTGCCAGCAGCCCCCCAGGACTAGCGGGAGTTAGCGAGCAGTACTTC. The chain recombines TRBV11-2 with TRBJ2-7; 13 nucleotides agree with TRBD2. V lost 5 bases, J lost 6 bases, and 10 bases stayed unmatched. CDR1 is SGHAT and CDR2 is FQNNGV in the germline V gene. CDR3 length: 16 residues.

CDR3 sequence reads: CASSLNAGSYEQYF. Here the CDR3 DNA reads TGCGCCAGCAGCTTGAACGCTGGCTCCTACGAGCAGTACTTC. The chain carries TRBV5-1 and TRBJ2-7; D ambiguous. V was clipped by 1 base and J by 0 bases, with 8 bases between them. From germline, CDR1 is SGHRS and CDR2 YFSETQ. This CDR3 spans 14 amino acids. Together with reference TRBV5-1 and TRBJ2-7, the CDR3 gives the full variable domain: KAGVTQTPRYLIKTRGQQVTLSCSPISGHRSVSWYQQTPGQGLQFLFEYFSETQRNKGNFPGRFSGRQFSNSRSEMNVSTLELGDSALYLCASSLNAGSYEQYFGPGTRLTVT.

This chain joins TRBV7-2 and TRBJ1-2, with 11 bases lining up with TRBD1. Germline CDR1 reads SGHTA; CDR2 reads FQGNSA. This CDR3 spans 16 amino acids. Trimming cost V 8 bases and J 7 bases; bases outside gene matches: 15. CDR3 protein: CASGSFGQGASIGYTF. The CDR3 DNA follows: TGTGCCAGCGGATCTTTTGGACAGGGGGCGTCTATTGGCTACACCTTC.

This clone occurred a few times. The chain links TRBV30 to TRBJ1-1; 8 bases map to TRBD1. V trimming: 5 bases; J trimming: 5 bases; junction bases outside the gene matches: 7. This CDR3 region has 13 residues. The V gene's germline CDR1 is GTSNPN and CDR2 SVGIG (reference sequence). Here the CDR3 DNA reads TGTGCCTGGGGAGGGACAGGCGGAACTGAAGCTTTCTTT. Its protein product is CAWGGTGGTEAFF.

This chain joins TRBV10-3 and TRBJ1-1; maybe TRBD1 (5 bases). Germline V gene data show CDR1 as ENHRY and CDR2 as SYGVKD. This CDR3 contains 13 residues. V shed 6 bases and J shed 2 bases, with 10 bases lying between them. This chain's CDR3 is CAIRADSNTEAFF. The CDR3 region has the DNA TGTGCCATCAGAGCCGACAGTAACACTGAAGCTTTCTTT.

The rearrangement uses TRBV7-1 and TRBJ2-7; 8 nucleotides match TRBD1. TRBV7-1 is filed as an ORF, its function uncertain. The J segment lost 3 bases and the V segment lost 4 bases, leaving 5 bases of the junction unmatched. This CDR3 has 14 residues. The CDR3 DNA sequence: TGTGCCAGCAGCTTGGACAGGGTTGGCTACGAGCAGTACTTC. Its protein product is CASSLDRVGYEQYF.

CDR3: CARSPPRFWSYEQYF. As DNA, the CDR3 is TGTGCCAGAAGCCCCCCCAGGTTTTGGTCCTACGAGCAGTACTTC. The chain is built from TRBV7-5 and TRBJ2-7; the table's D call, TRBD1, has no DNA check behind it. TRBV7-5 is marked as a pseudogene. This CDR3 is 15 amino acids long.

CDR3 protein: CASSYPGRETQYF. In nucleotides, the CDR3 is TGTGCCAGCAGTTACCCCGGCCGAGAGACCCAGTACTTC. The rearrangement links TRBV6-6 to TRBJ2-5; D is unresolved. Trimming took off 2 bases at V and 4 bases at J, with 8 bases between the two ends. Germline V gene lookup returns CDR1 MNHNY and CDR2 SVGAGI (reference sequence). The CDR3 spans 13 residues.

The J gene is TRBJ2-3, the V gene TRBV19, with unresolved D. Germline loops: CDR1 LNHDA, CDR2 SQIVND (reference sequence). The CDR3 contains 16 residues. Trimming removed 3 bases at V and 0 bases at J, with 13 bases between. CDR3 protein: CASSISVGTSTDTQYF. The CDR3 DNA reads TGTGCCAGTAGTATTTCGGTGGGAACTAGCACAGATACGCAGTATTTT. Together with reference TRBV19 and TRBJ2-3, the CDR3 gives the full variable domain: DGGITQSPKYLFRKEGQNVTLSCEQNLNHDAMYWYRQDPGQGLRLIYYSQIVNDFQKGDIAEGYSVSREKKESFPLTVTSAQKNPTAFYLCASSISVGTSTDTQYFGPGTRLTVL.